This TCR beta chain emerged from a study of blood T cell repertoires in COVID-19. Overall study: In each case, the material was cDNA or gDNA derived from T cells, B-cell-depleted T cells, or PBMCs.

In the authors' methods: Estimated nucleated cell counts came from reference gene primer amplification. Libraries were prepared by immunoSEQ multiplex PCR; TCRdb keeps only in-frame clonotypes and omits some of them. V and J calls and clone size are as listed in that table; D and trimming were resolved from the DNA. The sample has 150,000 to 200,000 clones, 84% seen once. Germline V CDR1 and CDR2: MNHEY, SVGEGT. The CDR3 consists of 13 residues. Trimming cost V 4 bases and J 8 bases; bases outside gene matches: 7. Sequencing input: peripheral blood. This TCR was sampled from a man aged 25 to 40 with active or convalescent COVID-19. This sequence joins TRBV6-2 or TRBV6-3 and TRBJ1-2; 7 bases match TRBD1. The CDR3 protein is CASSSDRLRGYTF. The CDR3 nucleotides are TGTGCCAGCAGTTCGGACAGGTTGAGAGGCTACACCTTC.